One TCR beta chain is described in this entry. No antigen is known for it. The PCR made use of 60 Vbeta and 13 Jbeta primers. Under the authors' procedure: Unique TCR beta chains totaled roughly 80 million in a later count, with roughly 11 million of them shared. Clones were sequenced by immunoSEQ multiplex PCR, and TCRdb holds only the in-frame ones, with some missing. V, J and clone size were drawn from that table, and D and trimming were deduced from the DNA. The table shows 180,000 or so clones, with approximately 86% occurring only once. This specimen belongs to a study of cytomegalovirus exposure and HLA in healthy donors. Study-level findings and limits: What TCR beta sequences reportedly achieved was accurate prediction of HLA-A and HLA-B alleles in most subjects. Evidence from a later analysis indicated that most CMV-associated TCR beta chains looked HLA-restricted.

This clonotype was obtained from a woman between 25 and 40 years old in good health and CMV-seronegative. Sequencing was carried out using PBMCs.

The DNA for the CDR3 is TGCGCCAGCAGAAGACAGGGCGAGGGCGACGAGCAGTACTTC. Its protein is CASRRQGEGDEQYF. The chain recombines TRBV10-2 with TRBJ2-7, with 7 bases lining up with TRBD1. The germline V gene encodes CDR1 WSHSY and CDR2 SAAADI. The CDR3 length is 14 residues. Trimming at V came to 6 bases and at J to 5 bases, leaving 10 bases not matched to a gene.